This is a list of T cell receptor beta chains from one sample in a study of T cell repertoires in cytomegalovirus infection. TCRdb ran MiXCR on the reads and lists one entry per CDR3 protein. The repertoire holds approximately 110,000 distinct CDR3 sequences, 25% to 35% seen once, with about 53% in the top ten. No antigen is known for these receptors. This specimen was CD8+ T cells from cultured PBMCs, taken from culture after CMV antigen stimulation. Receptors originate from a human donor in good health (CMV status not recorded). Some clones in this sample may be carry-over from other donors' samples. CDR3s include the opening cysteine and the closing phenylalanine or tryptophan. The D gene is left open where the match is weak.

D | V | CDR3
TRBD1 | TRBV6-1 | CASSADPWDRAVNTEAFF
. | TRBV6-6 | CASSRTYNEQFF
TRBD1 | TRBV19 | CASSAEGAVTGELFF
. | TRBV2 | CASSPISLTGIYNSPLHF
TRBD1 | TRBV19 | CASSIARQGGTEAFF
TRBD1 | TRBV6-1 | CAGGIGQGESGELFF
. | TRBV30 | CAWSVETVYNSPLHF
TRBD1 | TRBV7-9 | CASSLQGAEETQYF
TRBD2 | TRBV7-9 | CASSLAPSSGGPSDTQYF
. | TRBV11-2 | CASSFGETGSNQPQHF
TRBD2 | TRBV29-1 | CSVVSGGAYEQYF
. | TRBV7-9 | CASTSLGRENSPLHF
. | TRBV3-1 | CASSRGAGNEAFF
TRBD2 | TRBV6-5 | CASSYLGLAGGGNEQFF
TRBD2 | TRBV7-9 | CASSLYGLAGGVGGNEQFF
. | TRBV10-3 | CATATGDKETQYF
TRBD1 | TRBV12-3/TRBV12-4 | CASRLQGSPPGSQYF
. | TRBV28 | CASSPPGYAGELFF
. | TRBV2 | CASSSWEVSSYNEQFF
. | TRBV6-2/TRBV6-3 | CASSSDPPGEQYF
. | TRBV12-3/TRBV12-4 | CASSFVGRGYTF
TRBD1 | TRBV4-1 | CASSQDYRGPSYEQYF
. | TRBV4-1 | CASSQGAGNEGNTIYF
. | TRBV7-9 | CASSQDGYTTYGYTF
. | TRBV28 | CASSYPGNSYEQYF
. | TRBV4-1 | CASSQEQATYNEQFF
TRBD1 | TRBV27 | CASTMTGQNTEAFF
. | TRBV2 | CASSVGLIQYF
TRBD1 | TRBV7-9 | CASSWTGNIQYF
. | TRBV7-6 | CASSLQEDEQFF
. | TRBV19 | CASSRVPGNTIYF
TRBD1 | TRBV11-3 | CASSLAGQGITEQYF
TRBD1 | TRBV7-6 | CASSRWGTGGIDEQYF
. | TRBV7-2 | CASSFGVAGPQHF
. | TRBV3-1 | CASSQDLSGLSYNEQFF
TRBD1 | TRBV19 | CASSPGQGRTYEQYF
. | TRBV20-1 | CSARDGSNPQHF
. | TRBV4-1 | CASSQLTLQGPTWYGYTF
. | TRBV20-1 | CSASGSGELFF
. | TRBV2 | CASTPIQGGETQYF
. | TRBV20-1 | CSATFPDSYLSANEKLFF
. | TRBV2 | CASSRLRDSYNEQFF
. | TRBV5-4 | CASSPATGEFTQYF
TRBD2 | TRBV7-6 | CASSSSGGLQETQYF
. | TRBV19 | CASSHLRGSSYNEQFF
. | TRBV20-1 | CSASPTSTAIFDSPLHF
TRBD2 | TRBV12-3/TRBV12-4 | CASSLIHLAGGRSYEQYF
. | TRBV7-4 | CASSSTQWDGWGREKLFF
TRBD2 | TRBV7-6 | CASSLVGGGLVEQFF
. | TRBV7-9 | CASSLRGSRSYEQYF
. | TRBV7-4 | CASSRWEDDTEKLFF